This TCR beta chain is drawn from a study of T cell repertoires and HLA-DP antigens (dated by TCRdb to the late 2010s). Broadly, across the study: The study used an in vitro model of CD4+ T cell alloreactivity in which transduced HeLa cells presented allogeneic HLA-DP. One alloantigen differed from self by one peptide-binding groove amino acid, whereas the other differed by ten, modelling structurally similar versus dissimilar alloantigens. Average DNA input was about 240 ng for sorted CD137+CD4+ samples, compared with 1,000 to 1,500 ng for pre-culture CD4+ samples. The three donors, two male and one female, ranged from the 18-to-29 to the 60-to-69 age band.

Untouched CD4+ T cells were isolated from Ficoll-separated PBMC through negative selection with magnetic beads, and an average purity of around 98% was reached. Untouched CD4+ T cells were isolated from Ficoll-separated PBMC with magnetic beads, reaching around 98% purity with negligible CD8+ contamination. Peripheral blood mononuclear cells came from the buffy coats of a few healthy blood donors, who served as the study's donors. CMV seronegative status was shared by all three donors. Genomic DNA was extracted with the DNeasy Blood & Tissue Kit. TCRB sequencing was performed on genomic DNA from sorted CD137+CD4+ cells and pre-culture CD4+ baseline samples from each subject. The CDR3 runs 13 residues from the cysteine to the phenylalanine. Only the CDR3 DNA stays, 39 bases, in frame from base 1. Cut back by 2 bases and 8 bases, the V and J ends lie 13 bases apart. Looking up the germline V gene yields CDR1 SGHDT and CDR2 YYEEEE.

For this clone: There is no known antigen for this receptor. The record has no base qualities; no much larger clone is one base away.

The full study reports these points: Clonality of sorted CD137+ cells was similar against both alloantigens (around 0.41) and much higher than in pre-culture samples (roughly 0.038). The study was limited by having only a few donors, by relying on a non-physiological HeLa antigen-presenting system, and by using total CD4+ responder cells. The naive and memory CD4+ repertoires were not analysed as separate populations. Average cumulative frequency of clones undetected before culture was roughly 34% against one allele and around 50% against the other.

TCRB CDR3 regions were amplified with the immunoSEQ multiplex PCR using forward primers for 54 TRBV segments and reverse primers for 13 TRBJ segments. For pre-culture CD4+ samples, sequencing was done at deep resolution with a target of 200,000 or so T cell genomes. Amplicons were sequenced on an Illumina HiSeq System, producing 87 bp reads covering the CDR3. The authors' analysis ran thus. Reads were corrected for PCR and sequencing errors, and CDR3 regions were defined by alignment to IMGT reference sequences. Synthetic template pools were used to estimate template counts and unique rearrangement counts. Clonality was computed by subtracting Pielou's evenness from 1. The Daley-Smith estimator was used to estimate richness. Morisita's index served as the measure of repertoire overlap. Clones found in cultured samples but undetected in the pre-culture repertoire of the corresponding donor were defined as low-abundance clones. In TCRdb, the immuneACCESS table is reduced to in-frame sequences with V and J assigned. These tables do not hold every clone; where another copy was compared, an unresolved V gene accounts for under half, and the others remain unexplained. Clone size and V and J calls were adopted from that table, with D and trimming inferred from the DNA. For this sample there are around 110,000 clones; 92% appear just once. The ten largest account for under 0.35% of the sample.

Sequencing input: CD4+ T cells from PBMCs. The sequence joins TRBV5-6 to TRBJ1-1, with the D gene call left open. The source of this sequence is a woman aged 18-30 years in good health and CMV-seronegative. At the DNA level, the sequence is TGTGCCAGCAGCTTCGTCCGGGTCGACGAAGCTTTCTTT. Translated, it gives CASSFVRVDEAFF.